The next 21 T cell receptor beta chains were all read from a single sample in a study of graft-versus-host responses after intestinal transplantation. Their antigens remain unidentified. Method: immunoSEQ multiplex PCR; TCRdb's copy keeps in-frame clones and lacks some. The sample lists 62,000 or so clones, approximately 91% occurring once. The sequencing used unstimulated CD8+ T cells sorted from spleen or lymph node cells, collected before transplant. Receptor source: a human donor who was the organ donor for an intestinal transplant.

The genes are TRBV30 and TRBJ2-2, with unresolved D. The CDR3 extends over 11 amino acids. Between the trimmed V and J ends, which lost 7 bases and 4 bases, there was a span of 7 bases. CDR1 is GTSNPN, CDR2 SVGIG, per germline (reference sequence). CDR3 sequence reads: CAYPITGELFF. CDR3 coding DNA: TGTGCCTATCCCATCACCGGGGAGCTGTTTTTT.

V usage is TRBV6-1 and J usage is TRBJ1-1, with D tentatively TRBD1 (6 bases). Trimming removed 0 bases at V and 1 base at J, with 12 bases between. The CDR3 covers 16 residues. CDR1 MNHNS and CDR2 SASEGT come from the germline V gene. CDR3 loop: CASSEATGLANTEAFF. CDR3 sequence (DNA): TGTGCCAGCAGTGAAGCGACAGGTCTCGCGAACACTGAAGCTTTCTTT.

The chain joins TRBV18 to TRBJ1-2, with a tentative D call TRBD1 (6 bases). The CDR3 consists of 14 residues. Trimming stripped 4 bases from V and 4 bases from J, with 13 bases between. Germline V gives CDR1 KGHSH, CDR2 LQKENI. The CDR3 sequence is CASSRGLLGYGYTF. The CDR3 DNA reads TGTGCCAGCTCACGGGGGCTACTGGGCTATGGCTACACCTTC.

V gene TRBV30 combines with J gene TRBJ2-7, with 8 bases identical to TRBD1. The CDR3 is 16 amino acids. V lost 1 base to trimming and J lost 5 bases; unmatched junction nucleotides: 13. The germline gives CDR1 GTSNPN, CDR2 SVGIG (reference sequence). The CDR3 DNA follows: TGTGCCTGGAGTGCAAGAGAGGACAGGGCAAAGCACGAGCAGTACTTC. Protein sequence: CAWSAREDRAKHEQYF.

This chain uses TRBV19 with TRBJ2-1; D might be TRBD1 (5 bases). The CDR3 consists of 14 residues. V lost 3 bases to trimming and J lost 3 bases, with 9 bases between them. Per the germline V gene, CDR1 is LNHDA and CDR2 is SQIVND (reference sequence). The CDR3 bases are TGTGCCAGTAGTATTACGACAGTCTACAATGAGCAGTTCTTC. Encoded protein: CASSITTVYNEQFF.

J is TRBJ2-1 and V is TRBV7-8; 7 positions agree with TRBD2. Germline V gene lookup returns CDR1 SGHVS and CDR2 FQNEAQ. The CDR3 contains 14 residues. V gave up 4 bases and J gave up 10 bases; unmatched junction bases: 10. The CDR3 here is CASSSSAGVQEQFF. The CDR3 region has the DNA TGTGCCAGCAGCTCCTCGGCGGGAGTTCAGGAGCAGTTCTTC.

The CDR3 loop is CSVEGGTLGLYEQYF. CDR3 in DNA: TGCAGCGTTGAAGGCGGAACCCTCGGTCTCTACGAGCAGTACTTC. The chain is built from TRBV29-1 and TRBJ2-7; the D is unclear. V lost 1 base and J lost 3, with 16 bases in between. The CDR3 is 15 residues long. The germline CDR1 and CDR2 sequences are SQVTM and ANQGSEA.

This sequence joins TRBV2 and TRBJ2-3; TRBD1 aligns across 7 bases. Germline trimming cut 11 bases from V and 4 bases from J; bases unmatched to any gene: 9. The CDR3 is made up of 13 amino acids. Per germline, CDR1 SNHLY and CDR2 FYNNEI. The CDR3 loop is CAAVQGLADTQYF. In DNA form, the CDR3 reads TGTGCCGCAGTACAGGGGTTAGCAGATACGCAGTATTTT.

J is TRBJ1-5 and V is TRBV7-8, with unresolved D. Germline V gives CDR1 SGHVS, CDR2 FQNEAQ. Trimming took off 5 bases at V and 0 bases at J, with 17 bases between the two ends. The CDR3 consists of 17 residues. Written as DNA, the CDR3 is TGTGCCAGCAGCCCACTTCTCGGGTCCTCTAGCAATCAGCCCCAGCATTTT. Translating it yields CASSPLLGSSSNQPQHF.

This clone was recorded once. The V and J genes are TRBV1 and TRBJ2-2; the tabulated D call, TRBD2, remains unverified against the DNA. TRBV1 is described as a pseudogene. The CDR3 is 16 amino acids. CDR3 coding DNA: TGCACCAGCAGCCAAGTCGAGCGGGAAAACACCGGGGAGCTGTTTTTT. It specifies CTSSQVERENTGELFF.

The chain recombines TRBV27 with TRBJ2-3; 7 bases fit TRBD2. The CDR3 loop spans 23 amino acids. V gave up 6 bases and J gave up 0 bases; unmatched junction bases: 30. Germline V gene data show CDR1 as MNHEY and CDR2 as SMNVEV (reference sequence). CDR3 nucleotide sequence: TGTGCCAGCAGGCGGGGAGGAAGCGGGGATATGGCGGGATTCCCCAGCAGCACAGATACGCAGTATTTT. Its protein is CASRRGGSGDMAGFPSSTDTQYF.

This CDR3 reads CASSPNPYTEAFF. The CDR3, as DNA: TGTGCCAGCAGCCCTAACCCCTACACTGAAGCTTTCTTT. This chain connects TRBV14 to TRBJ1-1; no clear D gene. The CDR3 runs to 13 residues. V was shortened by 4 bases and J by 3 bases, with 9 bases between the two germline ends. Looked up from germline, CDR1 is SGHDN and CDR2 is FVKESK. Variable domain in full (rest from reference TRBV14 and TRBJ1-1): EAGVTQFPSHSVIEKGQTVTLRCDPISGHDNLYWYRRVMGKEIKFLLHFVKESKQDESGMPNNRFLAERTGGTYSTLKVQPAELEDSGVYFCASSPNPYTEAFFGQGTRLTVV.

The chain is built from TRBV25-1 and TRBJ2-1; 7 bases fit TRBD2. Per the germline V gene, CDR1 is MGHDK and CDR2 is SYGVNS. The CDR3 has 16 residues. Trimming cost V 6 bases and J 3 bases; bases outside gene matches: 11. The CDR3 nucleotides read TGTGCCAGCAGCGGTCCGACGGGAGGTCTCTACAATGAGCAGTTCTTC. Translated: CASSGPTGGLYNEQFF.

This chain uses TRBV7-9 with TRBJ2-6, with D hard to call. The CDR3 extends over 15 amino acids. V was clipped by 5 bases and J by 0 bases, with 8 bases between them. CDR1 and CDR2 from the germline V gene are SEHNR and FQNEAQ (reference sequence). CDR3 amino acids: CASSPTYSGANVLTF. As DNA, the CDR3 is TGTGCCAGCAGCCCAACCTACTCTGGGGCCAACGTCCTGACTTTC.

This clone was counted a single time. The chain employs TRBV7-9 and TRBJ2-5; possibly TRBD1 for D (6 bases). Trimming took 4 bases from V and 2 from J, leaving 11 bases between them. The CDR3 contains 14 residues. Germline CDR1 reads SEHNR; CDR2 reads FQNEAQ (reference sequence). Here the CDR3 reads CASSSGTLQETQYF. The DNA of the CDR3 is TGTGCCAGCAGCTCCGGGACACTGCAAGAGACCCAGTACTTC. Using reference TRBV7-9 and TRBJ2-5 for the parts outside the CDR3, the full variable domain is DTGVSQNPRHKITKRGQNVTFRCDPISEHNRLYWYRQTLGQGPEFLTYFQNEAQLEKSRLLSDRFSAERPKGSFSTLEIQRTEQGDSAMYLCASSSGTLQETQYFGPGTRLLVL.

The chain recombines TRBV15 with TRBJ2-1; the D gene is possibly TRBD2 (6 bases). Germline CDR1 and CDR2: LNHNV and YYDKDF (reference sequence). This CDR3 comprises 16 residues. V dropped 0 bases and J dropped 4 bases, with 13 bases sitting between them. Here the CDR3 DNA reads TGTGCCACCAGCAGAGATTCGGCTAGCGTTTACAATGAGCAGTTCTTC. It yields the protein CATSRDSASVYNEQFF.

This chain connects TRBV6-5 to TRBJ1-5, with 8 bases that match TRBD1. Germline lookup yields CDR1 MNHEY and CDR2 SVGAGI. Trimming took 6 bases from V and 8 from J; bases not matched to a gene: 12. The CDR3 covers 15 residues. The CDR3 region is CASRTSDRGGEPQHF. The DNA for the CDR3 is TGTGCCAGCAGGACCAGTGACAGGGGTGGGGAGCCCCAGCATTTT.

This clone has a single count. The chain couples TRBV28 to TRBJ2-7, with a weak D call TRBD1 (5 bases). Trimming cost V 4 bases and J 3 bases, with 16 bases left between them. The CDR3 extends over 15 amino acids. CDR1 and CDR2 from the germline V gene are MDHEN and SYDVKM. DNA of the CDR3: TGTGCCAGCAGTTCACAAACAGGAACCCACTACGAGCAGTACTTC. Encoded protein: CASSSQTGTHYEQYF.

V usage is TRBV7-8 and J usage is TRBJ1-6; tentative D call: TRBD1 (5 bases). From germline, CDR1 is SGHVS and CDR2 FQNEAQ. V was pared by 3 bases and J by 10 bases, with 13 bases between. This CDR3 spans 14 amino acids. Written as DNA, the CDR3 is TGTGCCAGCAGCTTTGGGGGGGGAGGGTCACCCCTCCACTTT. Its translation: CASSFGGGGSPLHF.

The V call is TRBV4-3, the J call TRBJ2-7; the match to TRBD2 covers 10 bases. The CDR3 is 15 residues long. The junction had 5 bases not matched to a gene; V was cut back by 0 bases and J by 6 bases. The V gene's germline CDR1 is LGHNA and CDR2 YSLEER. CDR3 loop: CASSQDLLAGSEQYF. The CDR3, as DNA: TGCGCCAGCAGCCAAGATCTACTAGCGGGATCCGAGCAGTACTTC.

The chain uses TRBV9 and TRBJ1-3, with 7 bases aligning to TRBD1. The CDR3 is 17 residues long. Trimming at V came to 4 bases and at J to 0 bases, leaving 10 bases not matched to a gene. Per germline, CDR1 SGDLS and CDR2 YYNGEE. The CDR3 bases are TGTGCCAGCAGCATGGGACAGCCACCAAACTCTGGAAACACCATATATTTT. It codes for CASSMGQPPNSGNTIYF.